The 7 T cell receptor beta chains below all came from one sample that was sequenced in a study of OX40 agonist ivuxolimab in advanced cancers. TCRdb's copy holds only in-frame clones and misses some; the assay was immunoSEQ multiplex PCR. This table has about 35,000 clones, roughly 90% appearing once. The sample consisted of CD4+ or CD8+ T cells sorted from blood, taken in a trial of the OX40 agonist ivuxolimab. Source of these receptors: an adult with an advanced solid tumor such as melanoma, head and neck, liver or kidney cancer.

The chain combines TRBV5-4 with TRBJ2-7; D is perhaps TRBD2 (5 bases). With 0 bases removed from V and 3 bases from J, the gap between germline ends came to 10 bases. This CDR3 is 14 amino acids long. From germline, CDR1 is SGHNT and CDR2 YYREEE (reference sequence). The CDR3: CASSLDPEDYEQYF. The CDR3 coding sequence is TGTGCCAGCAGCTTGGACCCGGAGGACTACGAGCAGTACTTC.

The rearrangement joins TRBV7-9 to TRBJ2-5, with TRBD1 as a possible D gene (6 bases). The CDR3 sequence is 14 residues long. Trimming stripped 1 base from V and 5 bases from J, with 11 bases between. Germline V CDR1 and CDR2: SEHNR, FQNEAQ (reference sequence). Here the CDR3 reads CASSLGQAWETQYF. The CDR3 DNA sequence: TGTGCCAGCAGCTTAGGACAGGCTTGGGAGACCCAGTACTTC.

The chain couples TRBV28 to TRBJ2-1; TRBD2 matches 10 bases. The CDR3 consists of 15 residues. CDR1 MDHEN and CDR2 SYDVKM come from the germline V gene. V dropped 8 bases and J dropped 5; count of bases not matched to a gene: 9. The CDR3 coding sequence is TGTGCCAGCTGGGCCCTAGCGGGAGCGGACAATGAGCAGTTCTTC. Translation: CASWALAGADNEQFF.

The V gene is TRBV2, the J gene TRBJ2-1; 8 bases map to TRBD2. The CDR3 has 17 residues. Germline lookup yields CDR1 SNHLY and CDR2 FYNNEI. Trimming at V came to 1 base and at J to 1 base, leaving 6 bases not matched to a gene. For the CDR3, the DNA is TGTGCCAGCAGTGAAGTCGAAGCGGGAGAATCCTACAATGAGCAGTTCTTC. Protein product: CASSEVEAGESYNEQFF.

The chain couples TRBV28 to TRBJ2-2; maybe TRBD2 (6 bases). The CDR3 has 16 residues. The V end lost 7 bases, the J end lost 4 bases, and 19 bases lay between the germline ends. Germline CDR1 is MDHEN and CDR2 is SYDVKM. The CDR3 loop reads CASTPRWREVTGELFF. CDR3 nucleotides: TGTGCCAGCACCCCCCGTTGGAGGGAGGTCACCGGGGAGCTGTTTTTT. Based on the CDR3 plus reference TRBV28 and TRBJ2-2, the full variable domain is DVKVTQSSRYLVKRTGEKVFLECVQDMDHENMFWYRQDPGLGLRLIYFSYDVKMKEKGDIPEGYSVSREKKERFSLILESASTNQTSMYLCASTPRWREVTGELFFGEGSRLTVL.

This clone was picked up one time. The chain is built from TRBV27 and TRBJ2-1; the D gene is possibly TRBD2 (5 bases). This CDR3 is 12 amino acids long. Per the germline V gene, CDR1 is MNHEY and CDR2 is SMNVEV (reference sequence). Trimming left V 0 bases short and J 9 bases short, with 6 bases between. The CDR3 sequence: CASSLSGVEQFF. The DNA for the CDR3 is TGTGCCAGCAGTTTATCGGGAGTTGAGCAGTTCTTC.

This chain joins TRBV4-3 and TRBJ2-7, with D possibly TRBD2 on 5 matching bases. Trimming stripped 0 bases from V and 2 bases from J, with 11 bases between. CDR3 length: 15 residues. Germline V lookup: CDR1 LGHNA, CDR2 YSLEER. CDR3 in amino acids: CASSQDRGFTYEQYF. CDR3 DNA: TGCGCCAGCAGCCAAGATCGAGGGTTCACCTACGAGCAGTACTTC.